The 27 T cell receptor beta chains below were found in one sample sequenced in a study of naive and memory T cell subsets. An equimolar mix of two oligonucleotides served as the beta constant-region primer for TRBC1 and TRBC2. TCRdb reprocessed the UMI-ligation and nested PCR reads via MiXCR and lists one record per CDR3 protein. The sample lists over 25,000 distinct CDR3 sequences, about 10% occurring once. Sequencing was performed on effector memory CD4+ T cells from blood. Subset described: effector memory, CD45RA- CD27-. The source of these receptors is a human donor in good health.

The sample holds a few counts of this clonotype. The rearrangement links TRBV20-1 to TRBJ1-1, with unresolved D. Trimming removed 6 bases at V and 1 base at J, with 18 bases between. The CDR3 extends over 15 amino acids. Germline CDR1 DFQATT, CDR2 SNEGSKA (reference sequence). The CDR3 protein is CSAPSSIYPNTEAFF. The CDR3 DNA reads TGCAGTGCCCCATCGAGCATCTACCCGAACACTGAAGCTTTCTTT.

In this sample, this clonotype turned up a few times. This chain links TRBV7-2 with TRBJ1-6, with D possibly being TRBD1 (5 bases). Germline-derived CDR1 and CDR2 are SGHTA and FQGNSA. The CDR3 covers 13 residues. Trimming pared 6 bases from V and 6 bases from J, leaving 9 bases between. The CDR3 region has the DNA TGTGCCAGCAGGGGGGGGGGTAATTCACCCCTCCACTTT. As protein: CASRGGGNSPLHF.

This clonotype was detected many times. V is TRBV18 and J is TRBJ2-7, with D possibly TRBD2 on 6 matching bases. V dropped 6 bases and J dropped 2 bases, with 14 bases sitting between them. The CDR3 is 14 amino acids. Germline V CDR1 and CDR2: KGHSH, LQKENI. Written as DNA, the CDR3 is TGTGCCAGCTCGCGCGGGGCGCAGACCTACGAGCAGTACTTC. Translation: CASSRGAQTYEQYF.

CDR3 nucleotides: TGCAGCGTGGGGGCAGGTCGCGGCGGGGTGTATGGCTACACCTTC. Translated, it gives CSVGAGRGGVYGYTF. The chain links TRBV29-1 to TRBJ1-2, with D tentatively TRBD1 (6 bases). Trimming stripped 6 bases from V and 5 bases from J, with 22 bases between. CDR3 length: 15 residues. From germline, CDR1 is SQVTM and CDR2 ANQGSEA.

This clonotype was counted ten times or more. This chain connects TRBV6-5 to TRBJ1-2, with D possibly TRBD1 on 6 matching bases. The CDR3 loop spans 16 amino acids. Trimming stripped 6 bases from V and 2 bases from J, with 19 bases between. From germline, CDR1 is MNHEY and CDR2 SVGAGI. CDR3 in DNA: TGTGCCAGCAGCAATCCTGGGGGGGCGTTGAACTATGGCTACACCTTC. Translation gives CASSNPGGALNYGYTF.

This clonotype came up many times. The chain couples TRBV12-3 or TRBV12-4 to TRBJ2-5; D might be TRBD1 (5 bases). V was trimmed by 3 bases and J by 2 bases, leaving 10 bases between them. This CDR3 contains 14 residues. This chain's CDR3 is CASSLRRQQETQYF. The CDR3 bases are TGTGCCAGCAGTTTGCGGCGACAGCAAGAGACCCAGTACTTC.

In its sample, this clonotype is medium-sized. The chain uses TRBV7-2 and TRBJ2-1; possibly TRBD2 for D (6 bases). The V end lost 0 bases, the J end lost 5 bases, and 14 bases lay between the germline ends. Germline V gene sequence: CDR1 SGHTA, CDR2 FQGNSA. CDR3 length: 16 amino acids. This chain's CDR3 is CASSLAHLALNNEQFF. CDR3 DNA: TGTGCCAGCAGCTTAGCGCATCTAGCGCTGAACAATGAGCAGTTCTTC.

This clonotype occurred a few times. This chain joins TRBV6-5 and TRBJ2-7; 9 bases align to TRBD2. The CDR3 totals 14 residues. CDR1 and CDR2 from the germline V gene are MNHEY and SVGAGI. Trimming cost V 6 bases and J 3 bases; bases outside gene matches: 6. The CDR3, as DNA: TGTGCCAGCAGCCTGGCGGGGGGGTACTACGAGCAGTACTTC. It codes for CASSLAGGYYEQYF.

This clonotype showed up just a few times. This rearrangement joins TRBV12-3 or TRBV12-4 to TRBJ2-1, with TRBD2 as a possible D gene (6 bases). The length of the CDR3 is 14 residues. V was shortened by 6 bases and J by 5 bases, with 14 bases between the two germline ends. In nucleotides, the CDR3 is TGTGCCAGCAGCCCATGGGGCGGGAACAATGAGCAGTTCTTC. Translated: CASSPWGGNNEQFF.

This clonotype was observed a few times. This sequence joins TRBV11-2 and TRBJ1-6, with D uncertain. Germline CDR1 is SGHAT and CDR2 is FQNNGV. Trimming took off 2 bases at V and 0 bases at J, with 8 bases between the two ends. The CDR3 is 16 amino acids. The CDR3 region has the DNA TGTGCCAGCAGCTTAAACACTGGCTCCTATAATTCACCCCTCCACTTT. Translating it yields CASSLNTGSYNSPLHF.

This clonotype was counted many times. The chain couples TRBV5-1 to TRBJ2-3; the D is unclear. The CDR3 covers 15 residues. CDR1 is SGHRS and CDR2 is YFSETQ in the germline V gene. V was clipped by 4 bases and J by 3 bases, with 15 bases between them. This CDR3 reads CASSQDDRPTDTQYF. The CDR3 coding sequence is TGCGCCAGCAGCCAAGATGATAGGCCGACAGATACGCAGTATTTT.

This clonotype was seen more than once but under ten times. The chain has TRBV7-9 and TRBJ1-1; TRBD1 might be the D (5 bases). V lost 6 bases to trimming and J lost 6 bases, with 14 bases between them. Germline V gene lookup returns CDR1 SEHNR and CDR2 FQNEAQ (reference sequence). This CDR3 is built from 13 residues. The CDR3 loop reads CASSPRVLAEAFF. The CDR3 nucleotides read TGTGCCAGCAGTCCCAGGGTGTTGGCTGAAGCTTTCTTT.

This clonotype has more than one count but fewer than ten. The chain joins TRBV9 to TRBJ2-1; TRBD2 matches 13 bases. Unmatched junction bases numbered 9, after V lost 0 bases and J lost 12 bases. The CDR3 is 16 residues long. Germline V gene sequence: CDR1 SGDLS, CDR2 YYNGEE. The CDR3 nucleotides read TGTGCCAGCAGCGTAGGGACTAGCGGGGGCCAGGGGAGGCAGTTCTTC. Encoded protein: CASSVGTSGGQGRQFF.

This clonotype has more than one count but fewer than ten. The V gene is TRBV24-1, the J gene TRBJ2-2; D gene ambiguous. CDR3 length: 16 amino acids. From germline, CDR1 is KGHDR and CDR2 SFDVKD. Trimming removed 5 bases at V and 0 bases at J, with 12 bases between. The chain's CDR3 is CATSAREIPNTGELFF. The DNA of the CDR3 is TGTGCCACCAGTGCCCGCGAAATCCCGAACACCGGGGAGCTGTTTTTT.

Here the CDR3 DNA reads TGTGCCAGCAGCCTTGGGGACAATGGGAGAAACACCATATATTTT. This gives the protein CASSLGDNGRNTIYF. This chain joins TRBV9 and TRBJ1-3, with D possibly being TRBD1 (6 bases). The V gene lost 4 bases and the J gene lost 5 bases, with 16 bases spanning the gap. Germline assignment: CDR1 SGDLS and CDR2 YYNGEE. The CDR3 sequence is 15 residues long.

The V call is TRBV6-2 or TRBV6-3, the J call TRBJ2-5; perhaps TRBD2 as D (6 bases). V was clipped by 5 bases and J by 1 base, with 11 bases between them. Germline-derived CDR1 and CDR2 are MNHEY and SVGEGT. CDR3 size: 14 residues. The CDR3 nucleotides read TGTGCCAGCAGTCCTGCGGGGTTCCAAGAGACCCAGTACTTC. This codes for CASSPAGFQETQYF.

This chain links TRBV5-1 with TRBJ1-2; TRBD1 is a possible D gene (5 bases). The length of the CDR3 is 16 residues. Trimming took 4 bases from V and 2 from J, leaving 18 bases between them. Germline CDR1 reads SGHRS; CDR2 reads YFSETQ. CDR3 sequence: CASSINVGTANYGYTF. CDR3 nucleotide sequence: TGCGCCAGCAGCATCAACGTAGGGACGGCGAACTATGGCTACACCTTC.

This clonotype came up many times. This chain links TRBV12-3 or TRBV12-4 with TRBJ1-3; the match to TRBD1 covers 7 bases. The CDR3 has 16 residues. V was clipped by 5 bases and J by 0 bases; unmatched bases: 7. The CDR3 nucleotides read TGTGCCAGCAGTCCGGGACAGCCTCTCTCTGGAAACACCATATATTTT. It is translated as CASSPGQPLSGNTIYF.

There are many counts of this clonotype. The rearrangement uses TRBV11-3 and TRBJ2-1; 13 bases agree with TRBD2. V shed 4 bases, J shed 7 bases, and the junction held 10 bases outside the gene matches. The CDR3 totals 17 residues. Germline V gene data show CDR1 as SGHNT and CDR2 as YENEEA. The CDR3 DNA is TGTGCCAGCAGCTCCGATGGGACTAGCGGGACGGGAAATGAGCAGTTCTTC. As protein: CASSSDGTSGTGNEQFF.

This clonotype was observed many times. The chain couples TRBV20-1 to TRBJ2-1; 13 bases agree with TRBD2. J lost 6 bases, V lost 5 bases, and 7 bases had no gene match. The CDR3 contains 15 residues. CDR1 and CDR2 from the germline V gene are DFQATT and SNEGSKA (reference sequence). The CDR3 is CSAGGLAGVSNEQFF. The CDR3, as DNA: TGCAGTGCTGGAGGACTAGCGGGAGTTTCCAATGAGCAGTTCTTC.

V is TRBV2 and J is TRBJ1-6; D not certain. This CDR3 is built from 12 residues. The germline gives CDR1 SNHLY, CDR2 FYNNEI. The V end was cut by 3 bases, the J end by 9 bases, with 6 bases between. The CDR3 DNA is TGTGCCAGCAGTGATCTAATTTCACCCCTCCACTTT. Its protein product is CASSDLISPLHF. Based on the CDR3 plus reference TRBV2 and TRBJ1-6, the full variable domain is EPEVTQTPSHQVTQMGQEVILRCVPISNHLYFYWYRQILGQKVEFLVSFYNNEISEKSEIFDDQFSVERPDGSNFTLKIRSTKLEDSAMYFCASSDLISPLHFGNGTRLTVT.

V is TRBV12-3 or TRBV12-4 and J is TRBJ2-3; TRBD2 agrees at 12 bases. The CDR3 has 16 residues. J lost 6 bases, V lost 5 bases, and 9 bases had no gene match. Here the CDR3 reads CASSVGLAGKADTQYF. The CDR3 region has the DNA TGTGCCAGCAGTGTCGGACTAGCGGGGAAGGCGGATACGCAGTATTTT.

There are a few counts of this clonotype. This chain uses TRBV7-8 with TRBJ1-2; D gene uncertain. The V end was cut by 1 base, the J end by 5 bases, with 5 bases between. CDR3 length equals 12 residues. Germline V gene sequence: CDR1 SGHVS, CDR2 FQNEAQ. The CDR3 sequence: CASSLGQYGYTF. CDR3 sequence (DNA): TGTGCCAGCAGCTTAGGGCAGTATGGCTACACCTTC.

The rearrangement uses TRBV9 and TRBJ2-7; TRBD1 agrees at 8 bases. Losses at the gene ends were 4 bases for V and 3 bases for J; bases not matched to a gene: 12. The CDR3 runs to 16 residues. Germline assignment: CDR1 SGDLS and CDR2 YYNGEE. The CDR3: CASSPRGGQGGYEQYF. In nucleotides, the CDR3 is TGTGCCAGCAGCCCCAGAGGCGGACAGGGCGGCTACGAGCAGTACTTC.

This clonotype came up many times. The V and J genes are TRBV5-4 and TRBJ2-1; D remains ambiguous. Trimming took 0 bases from V and 4 from J, leaving 5 bases between them. The CDR3 extends over 13 amino acids. Germline V lookup: CDR1 SGHNT, CDR2 YYREEE (reference sequence). The CDR3 region is CASSLARYNEQFF. CDR3 bases: TGTGCCAGCAGCTTGGCCCGGTACAATGAGCAGTTCTTC. Drawing the rest from reference TRBV5-4 and TRBJ2-1, the complete variable domain is ETGVTQSPTHLIKTRGQQVTLRCSSQSGHNTVSWYQQALGQGPQFIFQYYREEENGRGNFPPRFSGLQFPNYSSELNVNALELDDSALYLCASSLARYNEQFFGPGTRLTVL.

This clonotype was seen a few times. V and J are TRBV24-1 and TRBJ1-2; 8 bases map to TRBD1. This CDR3 contains 14 residues. Germline V gives CDR1 KGHDR, CDR2 SFDVKD. Trimming at V came to 4 bases and at J to 6 bases, leaving 6 bases not matched to a gene. The CDR3 coding sequence is TGTGCCACCAGTGAACGTAGACAGGGGCATGGCTACACCTTC. Amino acid sequence: CATSERRQGHGYTF.

The gene calls are TRBV28 and TRBJ2-5; D remains ambiguous. Germline V gene lookup returns CDR1 MDHEN and CDR2 SYDVKM. The CDR3 loop spans 12 amino acids. Trimming took 5 bases from V and 1 from J, leaving 5 bases between them. The CDR3 is CASSLPQETQYF. The CDR3 bases are TGTGCCAGCAGTCTCCCCCAAGAGACCCAGTACTTC.